Reported below is one TCR beta chain. Antigen: not known. For the second PCR, which ran for roughly 7 to 11 cycles, a sample-barcoded 5' primer and a J-beta primer mix were used. TCRdb reprocessed the 5' RACE reads with MiXCR, giving one entry per CDR3 protein. The sample consists of 1.5 million or so distinct CDR3 sequences, roughly 40% of them appearing once. The CDR3 runs 13 residues. V gave up 10 bases and J gave up 1 base, with 13 bases separating them. Germline V gene sequence: CDR1 KGHSH, CDR2 LQKENI. This entry is derived from a study of blood T cells in healthy people across ages. General study results and limits: Versus aged donors, long-lived donors had higher diversity and more naive CD4+ cells.

The sample comprised blood. The sequence was obtained from a woman younger than 30 in good health. This chain uses TRBV18 with TRBJ1-1; D call uncertain. This CDR3 reads CATKSGTNTEAFF. As DNA, the CDR3 is TGTGCCACGAAGAGCGGAACGAACACTGAAGCTTTCTTT.